The 25 T cell receptor beta chains below were found in one sample sequenced in a study of beta chain features in type 1 diabetes. Study-wide points: When Type 1 diabetes patients were examined, their TCRB CDR3s proved moderately but significantly shorter in all four CD4+ subsets.

The antigens these receptors bind are not known. Sequenced material consisted of expressed TCRB transcripts (all of the isolated RNA was reverse transcribed). Profiled with immunoSEQ multiplex PCR; TCRdb holds only in-frame clones, not every one. The sample carries over 650,000 clones, over 11% recorded once. Specimen: naive CD4+ T cells from blood. The receptors were gathered from a man between 18 and 35 years old with type 1 diabetes.

This clone was counted between two and nine times. This chain connects TRBV6-4 to TRBJ2-1; D uncertain. CDR1 and CDR2 (germline): MRHNA, SNTAGT. This CDR3 spans 11 amino acids. Trimming shortened V by 2 bases and J by 9 bases, and 5 bases separated the two germline ends. The CDR3, as DNA: TGTGCCAGCAGTGACAACAGTGAGCAGTTCTTC. Translation: CASSDNSEQFF.

The genes are TRBV25-1 and TRBJ1-2; 8 nucleotides match TRBD1. Trimming removed 2 bases from V and 14 bases from J; junction bases left unmatched: 7. The germline V gene encodes CDR1 MGHDK and CDR2 SYGVNS. The CDR3 loop spans 12 amino acids. The CDR3 DNA sequence: TGTGCCAGCAGTGAACACAGGGGGATACTAACCTTC. Residues: CASSEHRGILTF.

The gene calls are TRBV7-3 and TRBJ2-3, with D unclear. The length of the CDR3 is 11 residues. Germline V CDR1 and CDR2: SGHTA, FQGTGA. V lost 2 bases to trimming and J lost 10 bases, with 7 bases between them. CDR3 residues: CASSLSGPQYF. In nucleotides, the CDR3 is TGTGCCAGCAGCTTATCGGGTCCGCAGTATTTT. Full variable domain (rest looked up from reference TRBV7-3 and TRBJ2-3): GAGVSQTPSNKVTEKGKYVELRCDPISGHTALYWYRQSLGQGPEFLIYFQGTGAADDSGLPNDRFFAVRPEGSVSTLKIQRTERGDSAVYLCASSLSGPQYFGPGTRLTVL.

The table lists this clone with a few counts. The chain combines TRBV5-6 with TRBJ2-3; TRBD2 is a possible D gene (6 bases). V lost 4 bases to trimming and J lost 5 bases, with 14 bases between them. Germline V gene data show CDR1 as SGHDT and CDR2 as YYEEEE. This CDR3 region has 14 residues. CDR3 amino acids: CASSRRAGGDTQYF. CDR3 nucleotides: TGTGCCAGCAGCCGGCGAGCCGGGGGAGATACGCAGTATTTT.

This clone has only a few counts. This chain joins TRBV30 and TRBJ2-5; D remains ambiguous. The CDR3 contains 14 residues. Looked up from germline, CDR1 is GTSNPN and CDR2 is SVGIG (reference sequence). The V gene lost 2 bases and the J gene lost 5 bases, with 15 bases spanning the gap. CDR3 bases: TGTGCCTGGAGTTGGGCCCGAACGAGGGAGACCCAGTACTTC. The encoded protein is CAWSWARTRETQYF.

This clone has just a few counts. The gene calls are TRBV11-2 and TRBJ1-1; D perhaps matches TRBD1 (5 bases). This CDR3 has 14 amino acids. Germline V gene lookup returns CDR1 SGHAT and CDR2 FQNNGV. V dropped 2 bases and J dropped 1 base, with 8 bases sitting between them. CDR3 in amino acids: CASSLQGWNTEAFF. For the CDR3, the DNA is TGTGCCAGCAGCTTACAGGGCTGGAACACTGAAGCTTTCTTT.

The chain links TRBV5-1 to TRBJ2-5; D perhaps matches TRBD2 (5 bases). V was pared by 4 bases and J by 7 bases, with 11 bases between. CDR3 length equals 12 residues. Germline V gives CDR1 SGHRS, CDR2 YFSETQ. CDR3 in DNA: TGCGCCAGCAGCCTTTCTGAGGGGACCCAGTACTTC. As protein: CASSLSEGTQYF.

There are a few counts of this clone. A junction boundary mismatches the germline segment, possibly from a read error. The rearrangement links TRBV14 to TRBJ2-5, with D perhaps matching TRBD2 (6 bases). Germline V lookup: CDR1 SGHDN, CDR2 FVKESK. The CDR3 extends over 14 amino acids. DNA for the CDR3: TGTGCCAGCAGCCACGGGACTTTGCAAGAGCCCCAGTACTTC. Its protein is CASSHGTLQEPQYF.

A word on this clone: The same CDR3 is also encoded by other DNA sequences in this sample. The chain recombines TRBV6-5 with TRBJ2-7; 7 positions agree with TRBD1. Unmatched junction bases numbered 4, after V lost 0 bases and J lost 2 bases. CDR1 is MNHEY, CDR2 SVGAGI, per germline. The CDR3 consists of 15 residues. CDR3 residues: CASSYSGQGAYEQYF. Here the CDR3 DNA reads TGTGCCAGCAGTTACTCCGGTCAGGGGGCCTACGAGCAGTACTTC.

As to this clone: Relative to the germline gene, one junction end is altered; a read error may explain this. CDR3: CASSRTGTAASF. DNA of the CDR3: TGTGCCAGCAGCCGGACCGGGACAGCCGCTTCCTTT. The chain links TRBV5-4 to TRBJ1-1; 7 nucleotides match TRBD1. CDR1 SGHNT and CDR2 YYREEE come from the germline V gene (reference sequence). This CDR3 region has 12 residues.

This clone was recorded a few times. V usage is TRBV9 and J usage is TRBJ1-1, with D maybe TRBD1 (5 bases). Germline V gene lookup returns CDR1 SGDLS and CDR2 YYNGEE. With 3 bases removed from V and 10 bases from J, the gap between germline ends came to 13 bases. This CDR3 is 12 amino acids long. The CDR3, as DNA: TGTGCCAGCAGCGCGATGTCGGGGGGAGCTTTCTTT. Its protein product is CASSAMSGGAFF. The full variable domain, with the rest looked up from reference TRBV9 and TRBJ1-1, is DSGVTQTPKHLITATGQRVTLRCSPRSGDLSVYWYQQSLDQGLQFLIQYYNGEERAKGNILERFSAQQFPDLHSELNLSSLELGDSALYFCASSAMSGGAFFGQGTRLTVV.

The chain employs TRBV5-1 and TRBJ1-2; the D is unclear. V shed 0 bases and J shed 8 bases, with 5 bases lying between them. This CDR3 is 11 amino acids long. Germline CDR1 SGHRS, CDR2 YFSETQ. The CDR3 DNA sequence: TGCGCCAGCAGCTTGGACGTCGGCTACACCTTC. Its protein product is CASSLDVGYTF.

The chain uses TRBV4-1 and TRBJ1-1; D is uncertain. Deletions cut 1 base from V and 1 base from J, with 4 bases between. Per the germline V gene, CDR1 is MGHRA and CDR2 is YSYEKL. This CDR3 comprises 13 residues. CDR3 region: CASSQGQNTEAFF. The CDR3 DNA follows: TGCGCCAGCAGCCAAGGACAGAACACTGAAGCTTTCTTT.

V is TRBV6-5 and J is TRBJ1-5, with D tentatively TRBD1 (6 bases). Germline CDR1 MNHEY, CDR2 SVGAGI. V dropped 6 bases and J dropped 5 bases, with 11 bases sitting between them. The CDR3 extends over 13 amino acids. CDR3 residues: CASSVRGDQPQHF. CDR3 coding DNA: TGTGCCAGCAGCGTAAGGGGGGATCAGCCCCAGCATTTT.

J is TRBJ1-2 and V is TRBV9; D not certain. CDR1 is SGDLS and CDR2 is YYNGEE in the germline V gene. V was trimmed by 0 bases and J by 0 bases, leaving 9 bases between them. This CDR3 spans 15 amino acids. CDR3 sequence (DNA): TGTGCCAGCAGCGTAGTCGGCAGTACTAACTATGGCTACACCTTC. Protein product: CASSVVGSTNYGYTF.

The table lists this clone with a few counts. This sequence joins TRBV5-4 and TRBJ1-4; 7 nucleotides match TRBD1. CDR1 is SGHNT, CDR2 YYREEE, per germline (reference sequence). This CDR3 contains 16 residues. The V segment lost 3 bases and the J segment 5 bases; nucleotides outside the gene matches: 10. The CDR3 reads CASSWRRQGTNEKLFF. The CDR3 nucleotides are TGTGCCAGCAGCTGGAGGCGACAGGGAACCAATGAAAAACTGTTTTTT.

A few counts support this clone. CDR3 residues: CASSSAGSSYEQYF. In nucleotides, the CDR3 is TGTGCCAGCAGCTCAGCCGGATCCTCCTACGAGCAGTACTTC. The genes are TRBV7-9 and TRBJ2-7; D not certain. This CDR3 contains 14 residues. CDR1 and CDR2 (germline): SEHNR, FQNEAQ (reference sequence). V lost 4 bases, J lost 0 bases, and 10 bases lay in between.

This rearrangement joins TRBV7-8 to TRBJ2-7, with TRBD2 matching 11 bases. The trim removed 2 bases at V and 1 base at J, leaving 1 base unmatched. The CDR3 sequence is 15 residues long. CDR1 is SGHVS, CDR2 FQNEAQ, per germline. CDR3 amino acids: CASSLLAGGSYEQYF. The DNA for the CDR3 is TGTGCCAGCAGCTTACTAGCGGGGGGATCCTACGAGCAGTACTTC.

This sequence joins TRBV12-5 and TRBJ1-1; D gene uncertain. CDR3 size: 13 residues. V lost 8 bases and J lost 1, with 11 bases in between. The germline gives CDR1 LGHNT, CDR2 FRNRAP. CDR3: CASSVAGNTEAFF. As DNA, the CDR3 is TGTGCTAGTTCCGTTGCCGGGAACACTGAAGCTTTCTTT. The full variable domain, its missing parts supplied by reference TRBV12-5 and TRBJ1-1, is DARVTQTPRHKVTEMGQEVTMRCQPILGHNTVFWYRQTMMQGLELLAYFRNRAPLDDSGMPKDRFSAEMPDATLATLKIQPSEPRDSAVYFCASSVAGNTEAFFGQGTRLTVV.

This clone was observed a handful of times. The CDR3 reads CASSPGRPTDTQYF. The CDR3 nucleotides are TGTGCCAGCAGCCCCGGGAGACCGACAGATACGCAGTATTTT. This chain connects TRBV5-6 to TRBJ2-3; possible D gene TRBD2, 6 bases. CDR1 SGHDT and CDR2 YYEEEE come from the germline V gene. This CDR3 contains 14 residues. V lost 4 bases and J lost 3, with 12 bases in between.

This chain connects TRBV6-1 to TRBJ1-1, with D possibly matching TRBD1 (6 bases). The CDR3 is 13 residues long. Germline values: CDR1 MNHNS, CDR2 SASEGT. V dropped 10 bases and J dropped 0 bases, with 12 bases sitting between them. The CDR3 region is CATRRDMNTEAFF. CDR3 sequence (DNA): TGTGCCACTCGGAGGGACATGAACACTGAAGCTTTCTTT.

The genes are TRBV7-9 and TRBJ1-2; D might be TRBD1 (5 bases). The CDR3 has 14 residues. The V and J ends lost 2 bases and 2 bases respectively, with 9 bases between them. Germline V gene data show CDR1 as SEHNR and CDR2 as FQNEAQ (reference sequence). The CDR3 is CASSLRGDNYGYTF. CDR3 DNA: TGTGCCAGCAGCTTAAGAGGGGACAACTATGGCTACACCTTC.

This clone was seen only a few times. The CDR3 region is CASSRQQGDYGYTF. In DNA, the CDR3 is TGTGCCAGCAGTCGACAACAGGGTGACTATGGCTACACCTTC. The chain joins TRBV6-5 to TRBJ1-2; perhaps TRBD1 as D (6 bases). Germline V lookup: CDR1 MNHEY, CDR2 SVGAGI. The CDR3 has 14 residues. V shed 5 bases and J shed 3 bases, with 13 bases lying between them.

The gene calls are TRBV6-5 and TRBJ2-7; possibly TRBD1 for D (5 bases). The CDR3 covers 14 residues. V was pared by 8 bases and J by 5 bases, with 19 bases between. Germline V CDR1 and CDR2: MNHEY, SVGAGI. This CDR3 is CASRRVSRTNEQYF. As DNA, the CDR3 is TGTGCCAGCCGCCGGGTTAGCAGGACAAACGAGCAGTACTTC.

As concerns this clone: The same CDR3 is also encoded by other DNA sequences in this sample. The chain combines TRBV28 with TRBJ2-7; 7 positions agree with TRBD1. Trimming at V came to 6 bases and at J to 2 bases, leaving 4 bases not matched to a gene. The CDR3 extends over 13 amino acids. CDR1 MDHEN and CDR2 SYDVKM come from the germline V gene. The CDR3 DNA reads as TGTGCCAGCAGCTTGACAGGGACCTACGAGCAGTACTTC. This sequence encodes CASSLTGTYEQYF.